This section outlines one TCR beta chain sequence together with its context. This sample stems from a study of blood T cell repertoires in COVID-19. Study-level information: Specimens from acute and convalescent COVID-19 originated in the United States, Italy and Spain. Sample material is recorded as cDNA or gDNA derived from T cells, B-cell-depleted T cells, or PBMCs.

The V and J ends lost 6 bases and 4 bases, in that order; junction bases with no gene match: 1. The CDR3 length is 14 residues. Germline CDR1 reads SGDLS; CDR2 reads YYNGEE. Per the authors' pipeline: Researchers report that nucleated cell counts were estimated from reference gene primer amplification. The method was immunoSEQ multiplex PCR; TCRdb's version includes in-frame clones alone and lacks a portion of them. That table is the source of V, J and clone size, and D and trimming were worked out from the DNA. In the table there are roughly 700,000 clones, 75% to 90% of which are singletons. The genes are TRBV9 and TRBJ2-2; 12 positions agree with TRBD2. The sample taken for sequencing was peripheral blood. This receptor was identified in a woman younger than 30 with acute or convalescent COVID-19. CDR3 sequence (DNA): TGTGCCAGCAAGACTAGCGGGGGCACCGGGGAGCTGTTTTTT. Residues: CASKTSGGTGELFF.